This T cell receptor beta chain came from a study of molecular identifiers for immune sequencing clone quantification. Study-level findings and limits: Whereas clones above 20 RNA copies held under 1% of naive-cell molecules, they held over 98% of effector molecules.

A note on this clonotype: Its antigen is not identified. A much larger clone is a single base away; this may be a read error.

Previously reported methods and listed TCR primers produced the bulk TCR libraries. TCRdb independently ran MiXCR on the PCR reads; one entry per CDR3 protein. The sample yields over 600,000 distinct CDR3 sequences, around 20% seen once. Trimming removed 7 bases from V and 3 bases from J, with 16 bases in between. Germline loops: CDR1 MNHEY, CDR2 SVGEGT. The CDR3 runs 15 residues. This sequence originates from a human donor in good health. Some libraries in this study had Jurkat cell RNA spiked in. What was sequenced was naive CD8+ T cells from blood, with Jurkat cell RNA spiked in. Indicated subset: FACS-sorted CD8+CD4-CCR7+CD45RA+ naive T cells. The rearrangement links TRBV6-2 or TRBV6-3 to TRBJ1-5; D might be TRBD1 (6 bases). The CDR3 region is CASIHGQRLNQPQHF. CDR3 in DNA: TGTGCCAGCATCCACGGACAGCGCCTCAATCAGCCCCAGCATTTT.